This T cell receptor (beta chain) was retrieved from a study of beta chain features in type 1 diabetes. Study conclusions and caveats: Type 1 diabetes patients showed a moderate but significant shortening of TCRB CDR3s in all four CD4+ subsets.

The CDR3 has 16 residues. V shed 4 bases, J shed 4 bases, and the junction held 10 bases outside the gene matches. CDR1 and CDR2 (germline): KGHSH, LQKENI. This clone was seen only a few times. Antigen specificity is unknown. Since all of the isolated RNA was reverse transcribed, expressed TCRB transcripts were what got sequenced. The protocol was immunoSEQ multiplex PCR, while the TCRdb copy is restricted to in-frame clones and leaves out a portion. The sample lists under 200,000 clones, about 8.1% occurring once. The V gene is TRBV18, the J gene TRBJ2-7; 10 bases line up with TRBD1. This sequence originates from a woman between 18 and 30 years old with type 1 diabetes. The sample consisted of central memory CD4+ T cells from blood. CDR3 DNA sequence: TGTGCCAGCTCACGTAGGGACAGGGGAGATCGGTACGAGCAGTACTTC. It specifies CASSRRDRGDRYEQYF.